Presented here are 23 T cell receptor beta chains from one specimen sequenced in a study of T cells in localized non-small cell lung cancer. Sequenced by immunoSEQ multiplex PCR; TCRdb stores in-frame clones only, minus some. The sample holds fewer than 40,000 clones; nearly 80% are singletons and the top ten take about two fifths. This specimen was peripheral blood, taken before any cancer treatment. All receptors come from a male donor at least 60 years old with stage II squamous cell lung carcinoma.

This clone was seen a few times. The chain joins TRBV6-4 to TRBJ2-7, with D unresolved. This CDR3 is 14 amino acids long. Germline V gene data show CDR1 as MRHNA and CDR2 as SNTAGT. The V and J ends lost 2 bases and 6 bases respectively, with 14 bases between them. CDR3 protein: CASSDPFDPLEQYF. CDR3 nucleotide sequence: TGTGCCAGCAGTGACCCCTTTGATCCCCTCGAGCAGTACTTC.

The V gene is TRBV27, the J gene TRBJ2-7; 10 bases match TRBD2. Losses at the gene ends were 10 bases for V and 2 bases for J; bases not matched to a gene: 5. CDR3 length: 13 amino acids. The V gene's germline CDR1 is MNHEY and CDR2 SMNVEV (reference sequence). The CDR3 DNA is TGTGCCACCCGGACTAGCGGAGCCTACGAGCAGTACTTC. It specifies CATRTSGAYEQYF.

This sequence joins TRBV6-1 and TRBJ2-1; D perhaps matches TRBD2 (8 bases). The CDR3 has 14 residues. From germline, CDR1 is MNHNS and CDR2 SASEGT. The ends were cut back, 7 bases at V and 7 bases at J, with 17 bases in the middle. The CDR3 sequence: CASMGQREWNEQFF. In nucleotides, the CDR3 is TGTGCCAGCATGGGACAGCGGGAGTGGAATGAGCAGTTCTTC.

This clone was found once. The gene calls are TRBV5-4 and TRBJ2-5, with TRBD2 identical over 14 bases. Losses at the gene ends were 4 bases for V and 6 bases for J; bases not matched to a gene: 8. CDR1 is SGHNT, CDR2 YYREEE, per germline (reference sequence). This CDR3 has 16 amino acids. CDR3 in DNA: TGTGCCAGCAGCCTTTCGGGGACTAGCGGGAGACAGACCCAGTACTTC. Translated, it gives CASSLSGTSGRQTQYF.

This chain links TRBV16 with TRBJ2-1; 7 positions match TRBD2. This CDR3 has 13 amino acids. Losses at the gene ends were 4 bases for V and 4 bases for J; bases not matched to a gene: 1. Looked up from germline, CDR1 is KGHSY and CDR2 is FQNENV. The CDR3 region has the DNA TGTGCCAGCAGCCCAGCGGGGTACAATGAGCAGTTCTTC. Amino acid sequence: CASSPAGYNEQFF.

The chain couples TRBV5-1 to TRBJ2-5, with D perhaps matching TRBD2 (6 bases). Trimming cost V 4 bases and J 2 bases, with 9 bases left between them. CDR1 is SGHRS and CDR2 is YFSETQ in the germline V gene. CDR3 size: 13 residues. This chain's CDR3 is CASSPGRQETQYF. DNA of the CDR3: TGCGCCAGCAGCCCCGGGAGACAAGAGACCCAGTACTTC.

The CDR3 DNA reads TGTGCCAGCAGGTGGACTAGCGGGGCCAATGAGCAGTTCTTC. Encoded protein: CASRWTSGANEQFF. V usage is TRBV6-1 and J usage is TRBJ2-1; 12 positions agree with TRBD2. Germline V lookup: CDR1 MNHNS, CDR2 SASEGT. V shed 6 bases, J shed 6 bases, and the junction held 3 bases outside the gene matches. The CDR3 covers 14 residues.

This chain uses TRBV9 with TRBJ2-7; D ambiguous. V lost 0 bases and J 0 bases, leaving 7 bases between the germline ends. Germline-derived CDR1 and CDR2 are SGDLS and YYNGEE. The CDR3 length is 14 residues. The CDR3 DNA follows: TGTGCCAGCAGCGTAGGGGTGGCCTCCTACGAGCAGTACTTC. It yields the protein CASSVGVASYEQYF.

Here the CDR3 reads CASKGEGREQYF. For the CDR3, the DNA is TGTGCCAGCAAAGGGGAGGGACGCGAGCAGTACTTC. J is TRBJ2-7 and V is TRBV2, with 7 bases matching TRBD2. The trim removed 7 bases at V and 6 bases at J, leaving 6 bases unmatched. Germline V gene sequence: CDR1 SNHLY, CDR2 FYNNEI. The CDR3 is made up of 12 amino acids.

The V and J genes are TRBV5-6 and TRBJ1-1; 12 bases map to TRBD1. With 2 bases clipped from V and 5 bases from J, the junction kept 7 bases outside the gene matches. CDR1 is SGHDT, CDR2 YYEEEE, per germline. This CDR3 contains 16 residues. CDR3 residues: CASSFRGQGADTEAFF. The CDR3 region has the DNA TGTGCCAGCAGCTTTAGGGGACAGGGGGCGGATACTGAAGCTTTCTTT.

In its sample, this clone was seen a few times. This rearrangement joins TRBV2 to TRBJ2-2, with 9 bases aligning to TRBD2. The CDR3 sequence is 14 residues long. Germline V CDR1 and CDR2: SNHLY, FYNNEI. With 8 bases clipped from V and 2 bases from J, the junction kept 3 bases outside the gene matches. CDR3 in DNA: TGTGCCAGCGGAGGGACTAGCAACACCGGGGAGCTGTTTTTT. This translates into CASGGTSNTGELFF. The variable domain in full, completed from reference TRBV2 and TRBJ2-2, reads EPEVTQTPSHQVTQMGQEVILRCVPISNHLYFYWYRQILGQKVEFLVSFYNNEISEKSEIFDDQFSVERPDGSNFTLKIRSTKLEDSAMYFCASGGTSNTGELFFGEGSRLTVL.

The CDR3 DNA sequence: TGTGCCTGGAGTCCGGGACTATCGGGACGCGAGCAGTACTTC. This gives the protein CAWSPGLSGREQYF. The rearrangement joins TRBV30 to TRBJ2-7, with 7 bases aligning to TRBD2. Trimming cost V 2 bases and J 6 bases; bases outside gene matches: 10. Looked up from germline, CDR1 is GTSNPN and CDR2 is SVGIG (reference sequence). This CDR3 contains 14 residues.

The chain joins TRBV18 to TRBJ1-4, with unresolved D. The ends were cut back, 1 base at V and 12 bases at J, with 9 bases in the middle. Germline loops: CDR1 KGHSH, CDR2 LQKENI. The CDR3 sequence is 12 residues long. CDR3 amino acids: CASSPRRDELFF. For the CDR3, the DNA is TGTGCCAGCTCACCACGGAGGGATGAACTGTTTTTT. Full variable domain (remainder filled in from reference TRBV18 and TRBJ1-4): NAGVMQNPRHLVRRRGQEARLRCSPMKGHSHVYWYRQLPEEGLKFMVYLQKENIIDESGMPKERFSAEFPKEGPSILRIQQVVRGDSAAYFCASSPRRDELFFGSGTQLSVL.

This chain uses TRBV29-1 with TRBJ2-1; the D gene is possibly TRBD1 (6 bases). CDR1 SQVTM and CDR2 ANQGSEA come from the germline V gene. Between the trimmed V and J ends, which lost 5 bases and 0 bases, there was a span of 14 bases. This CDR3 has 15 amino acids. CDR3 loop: CSVTRTVFSYNEQFF. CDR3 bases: TGCAGCGTTACCCGGACAGTCTTCTCCTACAATGAGCAGTTCTTC.

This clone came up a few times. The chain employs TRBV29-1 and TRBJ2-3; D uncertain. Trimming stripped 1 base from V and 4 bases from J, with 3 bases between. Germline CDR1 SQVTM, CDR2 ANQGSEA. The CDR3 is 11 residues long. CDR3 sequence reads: CSVEGADTQYF. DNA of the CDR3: TGCAGCGTTGAAGGGGCAGATACGCAGTATTTT.

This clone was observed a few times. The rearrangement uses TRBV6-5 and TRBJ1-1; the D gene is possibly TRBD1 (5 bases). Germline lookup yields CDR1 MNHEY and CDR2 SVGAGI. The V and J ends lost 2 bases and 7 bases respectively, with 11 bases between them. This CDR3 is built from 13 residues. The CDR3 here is CASSYRGYGEAFF. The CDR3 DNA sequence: TGTGCCAGCAGTTACAGGGGTTATGGTGAAGCTTTCTTT.

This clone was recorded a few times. The CDR3 region is CASSPYSYNEQFF. CDR3 DNA sequence: TGTGCCAGCAGCCCCTACTCCTACAATGAGCAGTTCTTC. The chain carries TRBV9 and TRBJ2-1; D ambiguous. Trimming stripped 4 bases from V and 0 bases from J, with 5 bases between. The CDR3 covers 13 residues. Germline CDR1 reads SGDLS; CDR2 reads YYNGEE.

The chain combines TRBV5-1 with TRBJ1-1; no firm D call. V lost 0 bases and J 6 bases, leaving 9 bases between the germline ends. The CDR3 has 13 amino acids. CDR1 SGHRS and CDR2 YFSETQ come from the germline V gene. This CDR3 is CASSLGSEPEAFF. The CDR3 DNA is TGCGCCAGCAGCTTGGGTTCAGAGCCTGAAGCTTTCTTT.

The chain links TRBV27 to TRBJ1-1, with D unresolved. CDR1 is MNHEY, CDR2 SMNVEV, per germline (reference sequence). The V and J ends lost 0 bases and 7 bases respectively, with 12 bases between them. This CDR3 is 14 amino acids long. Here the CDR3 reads CASSLSQTWGEAFF. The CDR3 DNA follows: TGTGCCAGCAGTTTATCACAGACATGGGGTGAAGCTTTCTTT.

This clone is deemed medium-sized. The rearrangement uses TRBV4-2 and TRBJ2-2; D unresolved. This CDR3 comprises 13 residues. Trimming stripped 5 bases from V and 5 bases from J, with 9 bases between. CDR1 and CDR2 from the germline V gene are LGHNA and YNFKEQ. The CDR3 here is CASSWRLTGELFF. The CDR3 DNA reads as TGTGCCAGCAGCTGGCGGTTAACCGGGGAGCTGTTTTTT.

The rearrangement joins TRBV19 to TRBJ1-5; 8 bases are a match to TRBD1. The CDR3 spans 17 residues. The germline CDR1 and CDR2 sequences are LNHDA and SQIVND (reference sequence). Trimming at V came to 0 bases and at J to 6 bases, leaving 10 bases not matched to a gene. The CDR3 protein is CASSIDLRAGGSQPQHF. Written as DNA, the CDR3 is TGTGCCAGTAGTATAGATCTTAGGGCAGGGGGCAGTCAGCCCCAGCATTTT.

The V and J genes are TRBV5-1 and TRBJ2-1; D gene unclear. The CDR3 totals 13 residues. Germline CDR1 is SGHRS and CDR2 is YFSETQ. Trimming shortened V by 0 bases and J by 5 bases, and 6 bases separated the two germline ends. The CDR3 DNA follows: TGCGCCAGCAGCTTGGGAGGAGACAATGAGCAGTTCTTC. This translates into CASSLGGDNEQFF.

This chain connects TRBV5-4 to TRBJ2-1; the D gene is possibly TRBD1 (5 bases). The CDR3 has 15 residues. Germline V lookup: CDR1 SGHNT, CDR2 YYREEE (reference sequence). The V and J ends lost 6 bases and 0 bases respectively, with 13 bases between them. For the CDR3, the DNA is TGTGCCAGCACTAGTACAGGTAGCTCCTACAATGAGCAGTTCTTC. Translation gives CASTSTGSSYNEQFF. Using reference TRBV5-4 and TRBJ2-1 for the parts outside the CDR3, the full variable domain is ETGVTQSPTHLIKTRGQQVTLRCSSQSGHNTVSWYQQALGQGPQFIFQYYREEENGRGNFPPRFSGLQFPNYSSELNVNALELDDSALYLCASTSTGSSYNEQFFGPGTRLTVL.